A selection of T cell receptor beta chains follows, all from one sample in a study of cytomegalovirus exposure and HLA in healthy donors. Profiled with immunoSEQ multiplex PCR; TCRdb holds only in-frame clones, not every one. Among 130,000 to 150,000 clones listed, around 67% were seen once. Sequenced material: PBMCs. All receptors come from a man between 18 and 29 years old in good health and CMV-seropositive. Both conserved end residues are part of each CDR3. Each record gives: J gene, V gene, D gene, clone size, CDR3 protein, CDR3 DNA. A D gene is named only where the DNA matches it firmly. Some rows have no size entry. The others give once, few or many, or a class for an expanded clone.

>TRBJ2-3|TRBV7-2|.|few
CASSLSRGTDTQYF
TGTGCCAGCAGCTTATCACGGGGCACAGATACGCAGTATTTT
>TRBJ2-1|TRBV9|TRBD2|.
CASSVVTSGTNEQFF
TGTGCCAGCAGCGTAGTTACTAGCGGTACCAATGAGCAGTTCTTC
>TRBJ2-7|TRBV4-3|.|.
CASSQDLTGNSYEQYF
TGCGCCAGCAGCCAAGATCTCACAGGGAACTCCTACGAGCAGTACTTC
>TRBJ1-6|TRBV2|.|.
CASSEEQISPLHF
TGTGCCAGCAGTGAAGAACAGATTTCACCCCTCCACTTT
>TRBJ1-2|TRBV25-1|TRBD1|.
CASSEYGGQGDGYTF
TGTGCCAGCAGTGAATACGGGGGACAGGGAGACGGCTACACCTTC
>TRBJ1-5|TRBV6-5|.|.
CASSYSPGSNQPQHF
TGTGCCAGCAGTTACTCCCCAGGTAGCAATCAGCCCCAGCATTTT
>TRBJ2-3|TRBV11-3|.|.
CASSLGLGTQYF
TGTGCCAGCAGCTTAGGACTCGGGACGCAGTATTTT
>TRBJ2-5|TRBV2|TRBD2|few
CASSEMKGIAGGETQYF
TGTGCCAGCAGTGAAATGAAGGGAATAGCGGGGGGTGAGACCCAGTACTTC
>TRBJ2-3|TRBV5-6|TRBD2|.
CASSLRTSAGTDTQYF
TGTGCCAGCAGCTTACGGACTAGCGCCGGCACAGATACGCAGTATTTT
>TRBJ2-2|TRBV5-6|.|.
CASSYQGAGGIKAGELFF
TGTGCCAGCAGCTACCAGGGGGCGGGAGGGATCAAGGCCGGGGAGCTGTTTTTT
>TRBJ1-1|TRBV28|.|.
CASSLISPEGGTEAFF
TGTGCCAGCAGCCTCATCTCCCCGGAGGGAGGGACTGAAGCTTTCTTT
>TRBJ2-7|TRBV6-1|TRBD1|.
CASSDSRDRISYEQYF
TGTGCCAGCAGTGATAGCCGGGACAGGATCTCCTACGAGCAGTACTTC
>TRBJ2-5|TRBV6-5|TRBD2|.
CASSYEGRGRRETQYF
TGTGCCAGCAGTTACGAGGGCCGCGGGAGAAGAGAGACCCAGTACTTC
>TRBJ2-7|TRBV18|.|.
CASSPSSVVSYEQYF
TGTGCCAGCTCACCATCCTCGGTCGTAAGCTACGAGCAGTACTTC
>TRBJ1-5|TRBV19|.|.
CASSLTENQPQHF
TGTGCCAGTAGTCTCACGGAGAATCAGCCCCAGCATTTT
>TRBJ2-5|TRBV27|TRBD2|.
CASSPRPPGLGRAETQYF
TGTGCCAGCAGTCCAAGACCCCCCGGGCTGGGGAGGGCGGAGACCCAGTACTTC
>TRBJ2-7|TRBV11-3|TRBD1|.
CASSSGGQGAYEQYF
TGTGCCAGCAGCTCAGGGGGACAGGGGGCCTACGAGCAGTACTTC
>TRBJ1-1|TRBV7-9|.|few
CASSSTGGFSDTEAFF
TGTGCCAGCAGCTCCACGGGGGGCTTTTCGGACACTGAAGCTTTCTTT
>TRBJ1-5|TRBV10-3|.|.
CAISESGPGDNQPQHF
TGTGCCATCAGTGAGTCGGGGCCAGGGGACAATCAGCCCCAGCATTTT
>TRBJ2-6|TRBV18|TRBD1|.
CASSPGGQGASGANVLTF
TGTGCCAGCTCACCCGGGGGACAGGGGGCTTCTGGGGCCAACGTCCTGACTTTC
>TRBJ2-7|TRBV5-1|.|few
CASSYGKGVSYEQYF
TGCGCCAGCAGCTACGGGAAGGGGGTCTCCTACGAGCAGTACTTC
>TRBJ2-7|TRBV7-2|TRBD2|.
CASSLPWTSGQTYEQYF
TGTGCCAGCAGCTTACCCTGGACTAGCGGGCAAACTTACGAGCAGTACTTC
>TRBJ1-2|TRBV28|TRBD1|.
CASRVDRAYGYTF
TGTGCCAGCAGGGTGGACAGGGCCTATGGCTACACCTTC
>TRBJ2-2|TRBV9|.|.
CASSGLDRTNTGELFF
TGTGCCAGCAGCGGATTGGACAGAACGAACACCGGGGAGCTGTTTTTT
>TRBJ2-5|TRBV4-1|.|.
CASSQDSQGSETQYF
TGCGCCAGCAGCCAAGATAGTCAGGGGAGTGAGACCCAGTACTTC
>TRBJ2-1|TRBV6-4|.|.
CASSAGLGQGEQFF
TGTGCCAGCAGTGCAGGCTTGGGTCAGGGAGAGCAGTTCTTC
>TRBJ2-3|TRBV6-6|.|.
CASRPPGLRTDTQYF
TGTGCCAGCAGGCCTCCGGGACTCCGCACAGATACGCAGTATTTT
>TRBJ2-2|TRBV5-1|.|.
CASSLDNRVGAGELFF
TGCGCCAGCAGCTTGGATAACAGGGTCGGCGCCGGGGAGCTGTTTTTT
>TRBJ1-1|TRBV28|.|.
CASRPLGWGLMNTEAFF
TGTGCCAGCAGGCCCCTCGGGTGGGGGCTAATGAACACTGAAGCTTTCTTT
>TRBJ1-1|TRBV27|TRBD1|few
CASSWTGGNTEAFF
TGTGCCAGCAGTTGGACAGGCGGGAACACTGAAGCTTTCTTT
>TRBJ2-7|TRBV28|TRBD1|.
CASSKGQEQYF
TGTGCCAGCAGTAAGGGACAGGAGCAGTACTTC
>TRBJ2-2|TRBV27|TRBD1|.
CASTPLQGVNTGELFF
TGTGCCAGCACCCCCCTACAGGGGGTGAACACCGGGGAGCTGTTTTTT
>TRBJ1-3|TRBV6-6|TRBD1|.
CASSYTGGYTIYF
TGTGCCAGCAGTTACACAGGGGGGTACACCATATATTTT
>TRBJ2-2|TRBV4-1|TRBD1|.
CASSGTANAGELFF
TGCGCCAGCAGTGGGACAGCGAACGCCGGGGAGCTGTTTTTT
>TRBJ1-2|TRBV28|.|.
CASSTGPYGYTF
TGTGCCAGCAGCACAGGTCCCTATGGCTACACCTTC
>TRBJ1-4|TRBV5-4|.|.
CASSLGGFNEKLFF
TGTGCCAGCAGCTTGGGAGGTTTTAATGAAAAACTGTTTTTT
>TRBJ2-3|TRBV5-1|.|.
CASSLDPTDEQYF
TGCGCCAGCAGCTTGGACCCGACAGATGAGCAGTATTTT
>TRBJ1-2|TRBV19|.|.
CASTPGGAGYGYTF
TGTGCCAGTACCCCGGGGGGGGCCGGCTATGGCTACACCTTC
>TRBJ2-1|TRBV7-2|.|once
CASRSLTEQFF
TGTGCCAGCCGAAGCCTCACTGAGCAGTTCTTC
>TRBJ2-7|TRBV7-2|.|few
CASSLSYEQYF
TGTGCCAGCAGCCTCTCCTACGAGCAGTACTTC
>TRBJ2-3|TRBV11-2|TRBD1|few
CASSRTGGDTQYF
TGTGCCAGCAGCCGGACAGGGGGAGATACGCAGTATTTT
>TRBJ2-3|TRBV7-2|.|.
CASSFEEAVRGDTQYF
TGTGCCAGCAGCTTCGAAGAGGCTGTCCGGGGAGATACGCAGTATTTT
>TRBJ2-1|TRBV30|TRBD2|.
CAWSQLSGTEFF
TGTGCCTGGAGCCAACTGAGCGGGACCGAGTTCTTC
>TRBJ1-3|TRBV5-1|.|.
CASSLAGVSGNTIYF
TGCGCCAGCAGCTTGGCCGGGGTATCTGGAAACACCATATATTTT
>TRBJ2-7|TRBV28|TRBD2|.
CASSRTSSYEQYF
TGTGCCAGCAGTAGGACTAGTTCCTACGAGCAGTACTTC
>TRBJ1-2|TRBV5-6|.|.
CASSLGEPPRYGYTF
TGTGCCAGCAGCTTGGGGGAGCCTCCACGGTATGGCTACACCTTC